This TCR beta chain was sequenced during a study of T cells after yellow fever vaccination. Study-wide results and limits: One caveat is that FACS-sorted repertoires could contain abundant clonotypes contaminating from the bulk population. The appearance of a small share of clonotypes in both CD4 and CD8 compartments was observed. Among primary-vaccination clones, most reappeared after the booster, at about 95% for CD4 and approximately 90% for CD8. A weaker but faster secondary response was observed, peaking on day 5 versus 15.

TCRdb re-analysed the 5' RACE reads in MiXCR, keeping a single row per CDR3 protein. The repertoire holds a few hundred thousand distinct CDR3 sequences, roughly 8.4% seen once, with about 16% in the top ten. This clonotype came up a few times. Its antigen is as yet unknown. V shed 8 bases and J 2 bases; nucleotides not matched to a gene: 8. The CDR3 is 14 amino acids. The sequence came from a man younger than 35 who received the YFV17D yellow fever vaccine. The chain uses TRBV12-3 or TRBV12-4 and TRBJ2-7, with 8 bases identical to TRBD1. Sequences were derived from PBMCs, sampled around 45 days after the first yellow fever vaccination. The CDR3 reads CASLAGQGPYEQYF. The DNA of the CDR3 is TGTGCCAGCCTAGCAGGACAGGGACCCTACGAGCAGTACTTC.